These 26 T cell receptor beta chains originate from one sample sequenced in a study of shared clonotypes between healthy human individuals. Assay used: immunoSEQ multiplex PCR; TCRdb lists only in-frame clones, some missing. The sample records approximately 1.4 million clones, around 98% being singletons. The sequencing sample was made of naive CD4+ T cells sorted from blood. Subset given: CD45RA+ positively selected. These receptors originate from a man aged 25-40 years in good health.

The J gene is TRBJ2-1, the V gene TRBV28; 12 nucleotides line up with TRBD2. The ends lost 7 bases at V and 7 bases at J; junction bases unmatched: 11. CDR1 is MDHEN and CDR2 is SYDVKM in the germline V gene. This CDR3 spans 16 amino acids. CDR3 amino acids: CASNPSGRATENEQFF. Here the CDR3 DNA reads TGTGCCAGCAATCCTAGCGGGAGGGCCACTGAGAATGAGCAGTTCTTC.

This clone was found once. The rearrangement joins TRBV4-1 to TRBJ2-2; tentative D call: TRBD2 (5 bases). The CDR3 consists of 17 residues. Germline values: CDR1 MGHRA, CDR2 YSYEKL. V dropped 1 base and J dropped 7 bases, with 19 bases sitting between them. The CDR3: CASSQVIGLGVSGELFF. The CDR3 bases are TGCGCCAGCAGCCAAGTTATAGGACTCGGGGTTAGCGGGGAGCTGTTTTTT.

V is TRBV6-5 and J is TRBJ2-2; 8 positions agree with TRBD2. CDR3 length equals 15 residues. J gave up 0 bases and V 7 bases, and 4 bases lay outside the gene matches. Germline CDR1 and CDR2: MNHEY and SVGAGI. The CDR3 reads CASNLLAANTGELFF. In DNA form, the CDR3 reads TGTGCCAGCAATTTACTAGCGGCGAACACCGGGGAGCTGTTTTTT.

The rearrangement uses TRBV5-6 and TRBJ1-5, with D unresolved. Trimming cost V 5 bases and J 2 bases, with 11 bases left between them. Per germline, CDR1 SGHDT and CDR2 YYEEEE. This CDR3 has 14 residues. Written as DNA, the CDR3 is TGTGCCAGCAGACACCGGGAGCGCAATCAGCCCCAGCATTTT. The encoded protein is CASRHRERNQPQHF.

The chain combines TRBV18 with TRBJ2-7; D remains unclear. The CDR3 runs to 14 residues. Between the trimmed V and J ends, which lost 1 base and 2 bases, there was a span of 9 bases. Germline V gene sequence: CDR1 KGHSH, CDR2 LQKENI. The CDR3 nucleotides read TGTGCCAGCTCACCACTGCCGAGAACCTACGAGCAGTACTTC. The encoded protein is CASSPLPRTYEQYF.

V gene TRBV10-2 combines with J gene TRBJ2-1, with no clear D. Trimming took 2 bases from V and 8 from J, leaving 4 bases between them. Looked up from germline, CDR1 is WSHSY and CDR2 is SAAADI. CDR3 length: 11 residues. The CDR3 is CASSEIDEQFF. The DNA for the CDR3 is TGCGCCAGCAGTGAGATAGATGAGCAGTTCTTC.

V gene TRBV9 combines with J gene TRBJ2-3, with D tentatively TRBD2 (6 bases). The CDR3 has 14 amino acids. V shed 3 bases and J shed 9 bases, with 17 bases lying between them. Per the germline V gene, CDR1 is SGDLS and CDR2 is YYNGEE. CDR3 DNA: TGTGCCAGCAGCGGAACGGTCGGGAGCCCGACGCAGTATTTT. Protein product: CASSGTVGSPTQYF.

The chain employs TRBV6-1 and TRBJ2-7, with 7 bases matching TRBD1. This CDR3 comprises 15 residues. The V gene end was trimmed by 4 bases and the J gene end by 3 bases; junction bases not matched to a gene: 9. Germline CDR1 MNHNS, CDR2 SASEGT. CDR3: CASSGSWTGDYEQYF. CDR3 nucleotides: TGTGCCAGCAGTGGCAGTTGGACAGGCGACTACGAGCAGTACTTC.

This sequence joins TRBV19 and TRBJ2-1; no clear D gene. V dropped 3 bases and J dropped 8 bases, with 14 bases sitting between them. The germline gives CDR1 LNHDA, CDR2 SQIVND (reference sequence). This CDR3 contains 14 residues. CDR3 in amino acids: CASSIRALGDEQFF. The CDR3 bases are TGTGCCAGTAGTATCCGGGCCCTCGGAGATGAGCAGTTCTTC. Drawing the rest from reference TRBV19 and TRBJ2-1, the complete variable domain is DGGITQSPKYLFRKEGQNVTLSCEQNLNHDAMYWYRQDPGQGLRLIYYSQIVNDFQKGDIAEGYSVSREKKESFPLTVTSAQKNPTAFYLCASSIRALGDEQFFGPGTRLTVL.

V usage is TRBV6-1 and J usage is TRBJ1-1; D remains unclear. Germline CDR1 is MNHNS and CDR2 is SASEGT. CDR3 length: 14 residues. V was clipped by 4 bases and J by 2 bases, with 11 bases between them. The DNA for the CDR3 is TGTGCCAGCAGTGCCTCTTTGCGAAACACTGAAGCTTTCTTT. Amino acid sequence: CASSASLRNTEAFF.

The chain carries TRBV28 and TRBJ2-7; the match to TRBD1 covers 8 bases. V dropped 6 bases and J dropped 2; count of bases not matched to a gene: 6. This CDR3 contains 14 residues. Germline lookup yields CDR1 MDHEN and CDR2 SYDVKM. CDR3 nucleotides: TGTGCCAGCAGGGAGGGACAGGTACCCTACGAGCAGTACTTC. It encodes CASREGQVPYEQYF.

In this sample, this clone turned up once. The chain combines TRBV25-1 with TRBJ2-7; no clear D gene. Germline CDR1 reads MGHDK; CDR2 reads SYGVNS. Trimming took 2 bases from V and 0 from J, leaving 5 bases between them. The CDR3 loop spans 13 amino acids. CDR3 sequence: CASSETISYEQYF. CDR3 sequence (DNA): TGTGCCAGCAGTGAAACAATCTCCTACGAGCAGTACTTC.

The table lists this clone with a few counts. Other DNA sequences from this sample encode an identical CDR3 as well. This sequence joins TRBV7-9 and TRBJ1-4, with TRBD1 as a possible D gene (6 bases). V lost 5 bases and J 0 bases, leaving 7 bases between the germline ends. The CDR3 contains 14 residues. The germline CDR1 and CDR2 sequences are SEHNR and FQNEAQ (reference sequence). The CDR3 protein is CASSPGATNEKLFF. In nucleotides, the CDR3 is TGTGCCAGCAGCCCAGGGGCAACTAATGAAAAACTGTTTTTT.

The chain couples TRBV10-2 to TRBJ2-2, with 10 bases aligning to TRBD1. V gave up 6 bases and J gave up 7 bases; unmatched junction bases: 5. Germline loops: CDR1 WSHSY, CDR2 SAAADI. This CDR3 has 14 residues. The CDR3 DNA reads as TGCGCCAGCAGAAGGACAGGGGGGCACGGGGAGCTGTTTTTT. This translates into CASRRTGGHGELFF.

The V gene is TRBV15, the J gene TRBJ2-1; D gene ambiguous. Germline lookup yields CDR1 LNHNV and CDR2 YYDKDF (reference sequence). The CDR3 sequence is 13 residues long. Deletions cut 0 bases from V and 9 bases from J, with 9 bases between. Written as DNA, the CDR3 is TGTGCCACCAGCAGAGATCGCGTGGGTGAGCAGTTCTTC. Protein product: CATSRDRVGEQFF.

This chain joins TRBV29-1 and TRBJ1-1, with D unresolved. The germline V gene has CDR1 SQVTM and CDR2 ANQGSEA. The CDR3 contains 16 residues. Trimming pared 0 bases from V and 0 bases from J, leaving 14 bases between. This CDR3 is CSVEDPGRGLNTEAFF. The CDR3 nucleotides read TGCAGCGTTGAAGATCCAGGTCGAGGGCTGAACACTGAAGCTTTCTTT.

The chain carries TRBV6-4 and TRBJ2-1; 7 bases align to TRBD1. The V and J ends lost 4 bases and 9 bases, in that order; junction bases with no gene match: 3. The CDR3 has 12 residues. The germline gives CDR1 MRHNA, CDR2 SNTAGT. The chain's CDR3 is CASSGPGGEQFF. CDR3 DNA sequence: TGTGCCAGCAGTGGGCCAGGGGGTGAGCAGTTCTTC.

The DNA of the CDR3 is TGTGCCAGCAGTGTACCCCACCCACAGGGAGCTAACTATGGCTACACCTTC. Translation gives CASSVPHPQGANYGYTF. The rearrangement uses TRBV2 and TRBJ1-2; D is perhaps TRBD1 (6 bases). The CDR3 contains 17 residues. V gave up 4 bases and J gave up 0 bases, with 18 bases separating them. CDR1 and CDR2 from the germline V gene are SNHLY and FYNNEI.

The J gene is TRBJ2-1, the V gene TRBV27; weak D call: TRBD2 (6 bases). This CDR3 comprises 14 residues. Trimming removed 6 bases from V and 6 bases from J, with 15 bases in between. Germline V lookup: CDR1 MNHEY, CDR2 SMNVEV (reference sequence). The CDR3 region is CASSPPKRANEQFF. CDR3 nucleotides: TGTGCCAGCAGCCCCCCCAAGCGGGCCAATGAGCAGTTCTTC.

The rearrangement uses TRBV29-1 and TRBJ2-1; TRBD2 agrees at 8 bases. CDR1 is SQVTM, CDR2 ANQGSEA, per germline. V shed 7 bases and J 8 bases; nucleotides not matched to a gene: 10. The length of the CDR3 is 13 residues. The CDR3 spells CSARGTRLDEQFF. The CDR3 coding sequence is TGCAGCGCCCGCGGGACTAGACTAGATGAGCAGTTCTTC.

This chain joins TRBV4-1 and TRBJ2-5; 9 bases map to TRBD2. Germline CDR1 reads MGHRA; CDR2 reads YSYEKL. The CDR3 covers 16 residues. J was trimmed by 5 bases and V by 4 bases; bases with no gene match: 11. CDR3 residues: CASSPGLAPESETQYF. The CDR3 coding sequence is TGCGCCAGCAGCCCCGGACTAGCGCCTGAGTCGGAGACCCAGTACTTC.

The chain joins TRBV27 to TRBJ2-5, with D unclear. The V end lost 6 bases, the J end lost 5 bases, and 19 bases lay between the germline ends. CDR1 is MNHEY and CDR2 is SMNVEV in the germline V gene (reference sequence). This CDR3 comprises 15 residues. The CDR3 coding sequence is TGTGCCAGCAGCCTGTCGTTTGATGGCCACGAGACCCAGTACTTC. Translating it yields CASSLSFDGHETQYF.

The gene calls are TRBV5-6 and TRBJ2-1, with 7 bases matching TRBD2. With 3 bases clipped from V and 7 bases from J, the junction kept 10 bases outside the gene matches. In germline, CDR1 is SGHDT, CDR2 YYEEEE. This CDR3 has 15 residues. CDR3 nucleotides: TGTGCCAGCAGCTATTATGGGCGGGAGAGGAATGAGCAGTTCTTC. Translation: CASSYYGRERNEQFF.

The J gene is TRBJ1-2, the V gene TRBV7-9; no definite D call. The CDR3 covers 14 residues. The V gene lost 2 bases and the J gene lost 2 bases, with 9 bases spanning the gap. The germline CDR1 and CDR2 sequences are SEHNR and FQNEAQ (reference sequence). The CDR3 spells CASSLLHANYGYTF. In DNA form, the CDR3 reads TGTGCCAGCAGCTTACTACATGCAAACTATGGCTACACCTTC.

This sequence joins TRBV5-4 and TRBJ2-7; 8 nucleotides agree with TRBD2. CDR1 is SGHNT and CDR2 is YYREEE in the germline V gene (reference sequence). Trimming at V came to 3 bases and at J to 4 bases, leaving 3 bases not matched to a gene. CDR3 size: 13 residues. In nucleotides, the CDR3 is TGTGCCAGCAGCTCGGGACTAGGGTACGAGCAGTACTTC. It codes for CASSSGLGYEQYF.

This clone is a singleton in its sample. The chain recombines TRBV5-1 with TRBJ2-7; the D is unclear. The CDR3 covers 17 residues. Germline V gene lookup returns CDR1 SGHRS and CDR2 YFSETQ. Trimming removed 4 bases from V and 0 bases from J, with 20 bases in between. This CDR3 is CASSLDPADLSSYEQYF. DNA of the CDR3: TGCGCCAGCAGCCTAGACCCCGCAGACCTTAGCTCCTACGAGCAGTACTTC. Drawing the rest from reference TRBV5-1 and TRBJ2-7, the complete variable domain is KAGVTQTPRYLIKTRGQQVTLSCSPISGHRSVSWYQQTPGQGLQFLFEYFSETQRNKGNFPGRFSGRQFSNSRSEMNVSTLELGDSALYLCASSLDPADLSSYEQYFGPGTRLTVT.